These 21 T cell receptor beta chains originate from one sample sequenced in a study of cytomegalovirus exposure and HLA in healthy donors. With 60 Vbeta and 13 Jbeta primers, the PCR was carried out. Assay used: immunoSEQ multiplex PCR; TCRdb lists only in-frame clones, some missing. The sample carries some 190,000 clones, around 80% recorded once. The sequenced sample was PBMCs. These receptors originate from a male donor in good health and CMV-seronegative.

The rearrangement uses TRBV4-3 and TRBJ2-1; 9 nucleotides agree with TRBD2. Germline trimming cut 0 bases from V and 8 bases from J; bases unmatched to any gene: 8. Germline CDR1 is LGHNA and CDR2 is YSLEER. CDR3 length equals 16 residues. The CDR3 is CASSQDGGLAIDEQFF. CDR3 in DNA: TGCGCCAGCAGCCAAGATGGGGGACTAGCCATCGATGAGCAGTTCTTC.

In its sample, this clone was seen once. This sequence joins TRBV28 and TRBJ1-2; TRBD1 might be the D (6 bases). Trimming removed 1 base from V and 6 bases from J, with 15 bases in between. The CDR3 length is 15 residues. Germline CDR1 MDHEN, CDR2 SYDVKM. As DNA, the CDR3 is TGTGCCAGCAGTTTATCCGGACACAGGGTGGATGGCTACACCTTC. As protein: CASSLSGHRVDGYTF.

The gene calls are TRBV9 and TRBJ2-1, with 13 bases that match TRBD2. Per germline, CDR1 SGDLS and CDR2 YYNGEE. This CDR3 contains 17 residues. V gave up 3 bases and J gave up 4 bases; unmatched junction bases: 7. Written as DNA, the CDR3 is TGTGCCAGCAGCGCGACTAGCGGGAGGTCGGGTTACAATGAGCAGTTCTTC. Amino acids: CASSATSGRSGYNEQFF.

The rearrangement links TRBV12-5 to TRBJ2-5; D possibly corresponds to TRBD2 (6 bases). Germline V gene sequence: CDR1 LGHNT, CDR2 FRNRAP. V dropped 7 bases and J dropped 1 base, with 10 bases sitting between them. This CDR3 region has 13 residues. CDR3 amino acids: CASDSGSQETQYF. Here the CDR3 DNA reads TGTGCTAGTGATAGCGGATCCCAAGAGACCCAGTACTTC.

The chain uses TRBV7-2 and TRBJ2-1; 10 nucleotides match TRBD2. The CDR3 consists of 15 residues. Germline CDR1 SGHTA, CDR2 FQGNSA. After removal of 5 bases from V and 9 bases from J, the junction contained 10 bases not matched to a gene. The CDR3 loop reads CASSVAMTSGFEQFF. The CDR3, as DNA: TGTGCCAGCAGCGTTGCGATGACTAGCGGGTTTGAGCAGTTCTTC. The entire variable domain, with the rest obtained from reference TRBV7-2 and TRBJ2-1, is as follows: GAGVSQSPSNKVTEKGKDVELRCDPISGHTALYWYRQSLGQGLEFLIYFQGNSAPDKSGLPSDRFSAERTGGSVSTLTIQRTQQEDSAVYLCASSVAMTSGFEQFFGPGTRLTVL.

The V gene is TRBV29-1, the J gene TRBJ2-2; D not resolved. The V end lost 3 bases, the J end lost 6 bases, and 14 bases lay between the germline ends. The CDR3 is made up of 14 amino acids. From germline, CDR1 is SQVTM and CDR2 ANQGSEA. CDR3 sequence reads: CSVDSRSSPGELFF. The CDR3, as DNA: TGCAGCGTTGACTCCCGAAGCTCCCCCGGGGAGCTGTTTTTT.

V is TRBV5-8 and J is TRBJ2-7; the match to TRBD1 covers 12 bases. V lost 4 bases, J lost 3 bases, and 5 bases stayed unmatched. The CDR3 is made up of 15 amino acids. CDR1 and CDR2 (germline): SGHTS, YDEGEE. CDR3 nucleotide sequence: TGTGCCAGCAGCGCCGGGACAGGGGGCATCTACGAGCAGTACTTC. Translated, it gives CASSAGTGGIYEQYF.

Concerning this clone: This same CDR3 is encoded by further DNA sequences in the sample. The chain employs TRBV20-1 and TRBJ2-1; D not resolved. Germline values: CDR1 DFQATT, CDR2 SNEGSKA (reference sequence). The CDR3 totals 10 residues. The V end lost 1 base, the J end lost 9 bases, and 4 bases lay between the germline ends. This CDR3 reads CSARAFEQFF. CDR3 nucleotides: TGCAGTGCTAGAGCGTTTGAGCAGTTCTTC.

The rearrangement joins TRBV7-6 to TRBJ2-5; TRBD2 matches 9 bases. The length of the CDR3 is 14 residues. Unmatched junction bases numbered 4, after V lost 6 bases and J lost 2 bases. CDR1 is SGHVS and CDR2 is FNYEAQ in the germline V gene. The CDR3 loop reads CASSSGGLQETQYF. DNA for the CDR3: TGTGCCAGCAGTAGCGGGGGCCTACAAGAGACCCAGTACTTC.

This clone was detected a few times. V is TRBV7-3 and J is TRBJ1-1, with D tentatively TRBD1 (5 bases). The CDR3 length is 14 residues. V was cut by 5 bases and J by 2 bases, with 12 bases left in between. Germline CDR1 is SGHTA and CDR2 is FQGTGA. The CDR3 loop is CASSPSGGNTEAFF. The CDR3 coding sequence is TGTGCCAGCAGCCCTTCGGGGGGTAACACTGAAGCTTTCTTT.

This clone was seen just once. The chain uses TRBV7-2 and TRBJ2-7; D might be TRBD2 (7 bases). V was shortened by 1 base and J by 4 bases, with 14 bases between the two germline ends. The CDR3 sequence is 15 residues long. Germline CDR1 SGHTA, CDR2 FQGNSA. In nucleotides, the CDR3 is TGTGCCAGCAGCTTAGGTGGGGGGGCCTCTTACGAGCAGTACTTC. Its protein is CASSLGGGASYEQYF.

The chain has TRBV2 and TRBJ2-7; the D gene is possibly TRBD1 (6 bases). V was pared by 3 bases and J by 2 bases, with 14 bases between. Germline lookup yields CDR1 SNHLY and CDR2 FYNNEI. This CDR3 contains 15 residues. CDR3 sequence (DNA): TGTGCCAGCAGTGACTTGGGGCAGGGGACCTACGAGCAGTACTTC. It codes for CASSDLGQGTYEQYF.

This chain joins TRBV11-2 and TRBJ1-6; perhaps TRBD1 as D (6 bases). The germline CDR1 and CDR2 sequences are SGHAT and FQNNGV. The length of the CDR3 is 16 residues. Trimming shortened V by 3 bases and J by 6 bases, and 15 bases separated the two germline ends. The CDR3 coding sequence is TGTGCCAGCAGCTTTTCTCCCGGACAGAGTAATTCACCCCTCCACTTT. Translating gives CASSFSPGQSNSPLHF. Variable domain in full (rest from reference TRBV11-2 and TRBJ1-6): EAGVAQSPRYKIIEKRQSVAFWCNPISGHATLYWYQQILGQGPKLLIQFQNNGVVDDSQLPKDRFSAERLKGVDSTLKIQPAKLEDSAVYLCASSFSPGQSNSPLHFGNGTRLTVT.

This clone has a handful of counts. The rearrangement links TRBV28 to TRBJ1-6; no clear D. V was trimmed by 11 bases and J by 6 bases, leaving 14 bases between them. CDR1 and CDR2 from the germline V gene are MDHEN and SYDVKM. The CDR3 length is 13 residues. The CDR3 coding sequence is TGTGCCGCCACGGGAGGGTTTAATTCACCCCTCCACTTT. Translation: CAATGGFNSPLHF.

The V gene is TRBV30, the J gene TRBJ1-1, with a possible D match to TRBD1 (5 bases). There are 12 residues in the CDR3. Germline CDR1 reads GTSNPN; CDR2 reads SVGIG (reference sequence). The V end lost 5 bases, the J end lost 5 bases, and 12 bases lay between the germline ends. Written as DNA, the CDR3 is TGTGCCTGGGGGGGGGTAAATACTGAAGCTTTCTTT. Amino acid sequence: CAWGGVNTEAFF.

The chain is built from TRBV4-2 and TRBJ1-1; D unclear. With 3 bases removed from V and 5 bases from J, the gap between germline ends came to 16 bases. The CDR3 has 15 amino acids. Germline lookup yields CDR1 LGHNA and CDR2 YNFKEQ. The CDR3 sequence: CASSHVSPVATEAFF. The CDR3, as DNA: TGTGCCAGCAGCCACGTCTCCCCCGTGGCTACTGAAGCTTTCTTT.

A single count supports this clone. The CDR3 bases are TGTGCCATCAGTGGGGGACATGGCTCATTCTCTAACTATGGCTACACCTTC. It is translated as CAISGGHGSFSNYGYTF. The chain couples TRBV10-3 to TRBJ1-2, with D tentatively TRBD1 (6 bases). In germline, CDR1 is ENHRY, CDR2 SYGVKD. The CDR3 totals 17 residues. V gave up 4 bases and J gave up 0 bases, with 18 bases separating them.

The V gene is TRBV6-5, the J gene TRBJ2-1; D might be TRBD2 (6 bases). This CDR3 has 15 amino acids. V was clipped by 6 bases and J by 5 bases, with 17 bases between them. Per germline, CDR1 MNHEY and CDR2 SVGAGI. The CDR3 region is CASRPLSGANNEQFF. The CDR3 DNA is TGTGCCAGCAGACCACTTAGCGGAGCAAACAATGAGCAGTTCTTC.

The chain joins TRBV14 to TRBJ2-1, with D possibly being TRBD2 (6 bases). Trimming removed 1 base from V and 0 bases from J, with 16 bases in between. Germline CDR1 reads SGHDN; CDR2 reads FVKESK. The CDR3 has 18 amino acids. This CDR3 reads CASSQGFRRDHSYNEQFF. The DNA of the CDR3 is TGTGCCAGCAGCCAAGGATTTAGGCGGGACCACTCCTACAATGAGCAGTTCTTC.

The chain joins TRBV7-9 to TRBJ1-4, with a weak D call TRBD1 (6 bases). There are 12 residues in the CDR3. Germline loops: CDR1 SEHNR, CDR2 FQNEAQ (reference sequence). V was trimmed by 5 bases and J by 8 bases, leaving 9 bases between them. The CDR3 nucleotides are TGTGCCAGCAGCCCCGGGACAGAAAAACTGTTTTTT. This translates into CASSPGTEKLFF.

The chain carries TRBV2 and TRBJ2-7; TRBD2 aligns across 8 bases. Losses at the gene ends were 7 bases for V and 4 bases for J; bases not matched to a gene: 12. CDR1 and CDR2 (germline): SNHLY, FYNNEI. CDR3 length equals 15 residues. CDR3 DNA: TGTGCCAGCAATAGGAACGGGAGGGCCGGGTACGAGCAGTACTTC. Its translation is CASNRNGRAGYEQYF.